These 32 T cell receptor beta chains share one sample of origin, sequenced in a study of T cell responses to AZD1222 COVID-19 vaccine. Sequencing used immunoSEQ multiplex PCR; TCRdb keeps in-frame clones, though not all of them. The sample contains 100,000 to 150,000 clones, about 89% of which appear only once. The starting material was peripheral blood, obtained on day 0 of MenACWY control vaccination. The source of these receptors is an adult in good health.

The chain has TRBV24-1 and TRBJ1-5; TRBD1 aligns across 7 bases. This CDR3 contains 13 residues. Germline CDR1 KGHDR, CDR2 SFDVKD. V shed 7 bases, J shed 5 bases, and the junction held 4 bases outside the gene matches. The CDR3 spells CATRGGQHQPQHF. DNA of the CDR3: TGTGCCACCAGGGGGGGACAGCATCAGCCCCAGCATTTT.

J is TRBJ1-2 and V is TRBV1. TRBV1 is termed a pseudogene. The CDR3 spans 13 residues. The CDR3 protein is CTSSPHPDCGYTF. DNA for the CDR3: TGCACCAGCAGTCCCCATCCGGACTGTGGCTACACCTTC.

The gene calls are TRBV5-6 and TRBJ1-5, with 9 bases lining up with TRBD1. Germline lookup yields CDR1 SGHDT and CDR2 YYEEEE. Losses at the gene ends were 4 bases for V and 2 bases for J; bases not matched to a gene: 4. This CDR3 is 15 amino acids long. CDR3 region: CASSTRTGGNQPQHF. The CDR3 region has the DNA TGTGCCAGCAGCACCCGGACAGGGGGCAATCAGCCCCAGCATTTT.

CDR3 in amino acids: CASSLSLPTGELFF. The CDR3 bases are TGTGCCAGCAGTTTATCTCTCCCGACCGGGGAGCTGTTTTTT. The genes are TRBV27 and TRBJ2-2; no reliable D call. The V end lost 0 bases, the J end lost 5 bases, and 7 bases lay between the germline ends. CDR1 MNHEY and CDR2 SMNVEV come from the germline V gene (reference sequence). The CDR3 contains 14 residues.

A remark on this clone: One junction end disagrees with the germline gene, perhaps due to a read error. This rearrangement joins TRBV6-2 or TRBV6-3 to TRBJ1-1, with D perhaps TRBD1 (5 bases). Germline values: CDR1 MNHEY, CDR2 SVGEGT. This CDR3 region has 15 residues. CDR3 protein: CASSYSQGLNTEAFF. Here the CDR3 DNA reads TGTGCCAGCAGCTACTCGCAGGGACTGAACACTGAAGCTTTCTTT.

This sequence joins TRBV30 and TRBJ2-1, with 11 bases aligning to TRBD2. The germline CDR1 and CDR2 sequences are GTSNPN and SVGIG (reference sequence). Trimming at V came to 8 bases and at J to 5 bases, leaving 8 bases not matched to a gene. This CDR3 is 14 amino acids long. DNA of the CDR3: TGTGCCGTACTCGGGACTAGCGGACACAATGAGCAGTTCTTC. Its translation: CAVLGTSGHNEQFF. The whole variable domain, filled in from reference TRBV30 and TRBJ2-1, reads SQTIHQWPATLVQPVGSPLSLECTVEGTSNPNLYWYRQAAGRGLQLLFYSVGIGQISSEVPQNLSASRPQDRQFILSSKKLLLSDSGFYLCAVLGTSGHNEQFFGPGTRLTVL.

The V call is TRBV5-1, the J call TRBJ2-3, with D perhaps given as TRBD1 or TRBD2 (5 bases each). V dropped 4 bases and J dropped 2 bases, with 14 bases sitting between them. The CDR3 has 15 residues. From germline, CDR1 is SGHRS and CDR2 YFSETQ. CDR3 bases: TGCGCCAGCAGCCAAATCGGGACCCCCACAGATACGCAGTATTTT. Its protein is CASSQIGTPTDTQYF.

The genes are TRBV28 and TRBJ1-4, with no clear D. Trimming took off 5 bases at V and 0 bases at J, with 13 bases between the two ends. There are 16 residues in the CDR3. Germline CDR1 reads MDHEN; CDR2 reads SYDVKM. The CDR3 sequence: CASSPPFAPTNEKLFF. Written as DNA, the CDR3 is TGTGCCAGCAGTCCCCCTTTTGCTCCAACTAATGAAAAACTGTTTTTT.

This chain joins TRBV29-1 and TRBJ2-1, with TRBD2 identical over 9 bases. This CDR3 has 13 amino acids. Trimming removed 2 bases from V and 13 bases from J; junction bases left unmatched: 9. Germline V gene lookup returns CDR1 SQVTM and CDR2 ANQGSEA. CDR3 protein: CSVEPPSGTHQFF. The CDR3 region has the DNA TGCAGCGTTGAACCCCCTAGCGGGACTCACCAGTTCTTC.

The V call is TRBV10-2, the J call TRBJ2-7, with 9 nucleotides matching TRBD1. V was pared by 5 bases and J by 6 bases, with 11 bases of the junction left unmatched. This CDR3 spans 15 amino acids. Per the germline V gene, CDR1 is WSHSY and CDR2 is SAAADI. CDR3: CASSSPGQGQFEQYF. CDR3 DNA sequence: TGCGCCAGCAGTTCTCCGGGACAGGGACAATTCGAGCAGTACTTC.

The genes are TRBV10-3 and TRBJ1-1; 7 bases are shared with TRBD1. CDR1 ENHRY and CDR2 SYGVKD come from the germline V gene. Losses at the gene ends were 5 bases for V and 0 bases for J; bases not matched to a gene: 3. The CDR3 has 14 amino acids. This CDR3 is CAISSGQMNTEAFF. DNA for the CDR3: TGTGCCATCAGTTCGGGACAGATGAACACTGAAGCTTTCTTT.

This chain joins TRBV15 and TRBJ2-3; 7 bases are shared with TRBD2. Germline loops: CDR1 LNHNV, CDR2 YYDKDF (reference sequence). V shed 5 bases and J 1 base; nucleotides not matched to a gene: 9. This CDR3 spans 16 amino acids. The CDR3 protein is CATSQTTSARTDTQYF. The CDR3 DNA sequence: TGTGCCACCAGCCAAACAACTAGCGCCCGCACAGATACGCAGTATTTT.

The chain combines TRBV4-1 with TRBJ1-3; no reliable D call. Trimming took 3 bases from V and 11 from J, leaving 14 bases between them. Germline-derived CDR1 and CDR2 are MGHRA and YSYEKL. The CDR3 is made up of 13 amino acids. The CDR3 DNA sequence: TGCGCCAGCAGCCAGACCGGTGGTGGGGCCATATATTTT. This codes for CASSQTGGGAIYF.

This clone was counted a few times. The V gene is TRBV11-3, the J gene TRBJ2-1, with no clear D. The V and J ends lost 5 bases and 0 bases respectively, with 14 bases between them. Germline V gene data show CDR1 as SGHNT and CDR2 as YENEEA. The length of the CDR3 is 16 residues. The CDR3 region is CASSPPLSRSYNEQFF. The CDR3 nucleotides are TGTGCCAGCAGCCCTCCGTTGAGTCGCTCCTACAATGAGCAGTTCTTC.

This clone was recorded only once. The chain links TRBV3-1 (or the pseudogene TRBV3-2) to TRBJ1-4, with 7 bases aligning to TRBD1. J lost 4 bases, V lost 4 bases, and 6 bases had no gene match. Germline-derived CDR1 and CDR2 are LGHDT and YNNKEL (reference sequence). The CDR3 runs 15 residues. The CDR3 coding sequence is TGTGCCAGCAGCCGTCTCGGGACAGTTAATGAAAAACTGTTTTTT. Translating gives CASSRLGTVNEKLFF.

The genes are TRBV10-3 and TRBJ1-3; no clear D. The V gene's germline CDR1 is ENHRY and CDR2 SYGVKD. V was pared by 4 bases and J by 0 bases, with 16 bases between. This CDR3 is built from 17 residues. This chain's CDR3 is CAISGGLVGNSGNTIYF. DNA for the CDR3: TGTGCCATCAGTGGAGGGCTGGTGGGCAACTCTGGAAACACCATATATTTT.

J is TRBJ1-2 and V is TRBV29-1; a weak D match, TRBD1 (5 bases). The length of the CDR3 is 11 residues. Germline assignment: CDR1 SQVTM and CDR2 ANQGSEA. Trimming pared 5 bases from V and 7 bases from J, leaving 11 bases between. The DNA for the CDR3 is TGCAGCGTTCGCAGGGATTTTGGCTACACCTTC. Translating gives CSVRRDFGYTF.

The V call is TRBV11-3, the J call TRBJ2-3, with 7 bases identical to TRBD2. The CDR3 runs to 17 residues. Germline CDR1 SGHNT, CDR2 YENEEA. V gave up 6 bases and J gave up 0 bases; unmatched junction bases: 12. CDR3 DNA: TGTGCCAGCAGTACGTGGGCCAGCGGGGTTAGCACAGATACGCAGTATTTT. Its translation: CASSTWASGVSTDTQYF.

To note about this clone: The same CDR3 also results from other DNA sequences found in this sample. The genes are TRBV6-5 and TRBJ2-7; 7 nucleotides match TRBD2. In germline, CDR1 is MNHEY, CDR2 SVGAGI. The junction had 3 bases not matched to a gene; V was cut back by 0 bases and J by 1 base. The CDR3 spans 15 residues. CDR3 DNA: TGTGCCAGCAGTTACTCGACGGGAGGATCCTACGAGCAGTACTTC. Amino acids: CASSYSTGGSYEQYF.

The V call is TRBV27, the J call TRBJ1-1, with TRBD1 matching over 8 bases. Germline V gene data show CDR1 as MNHEY and CDR2 as SMNVEV (reference sequence). After removal of 3 bases from V and 5 bases from J, the junction contained 5 bases not matched to a gene. This CDR3 is 14 amino acids long. CDR3 in amino acids: CASSFAGQGTEAFF. In nucleotides, the CDR3 is TGTGCCAGCAGTTTTGCCGGACAGGGAACTGAAGCTTTCTTT.

This chain links TRBV3-1 (or the pseudogene TRBV3-2) with TRBJ2-2; 12 positions agree with TRBD2. The J segment lost 6 bases and the V segment lost 3 bases, leaving 8 bases of the junction unmatched. Germline CDR1 and CDR2: LGHDT and YNNKEL (reference sequence). CDR3 length equals 17 residues. This CDR3 reads CASSQASGRASAGELFF. The CDR3, as DNA: TGTGCCAGCAGCCAGGCTAGCGGGAGGGCCTCGGCCGGGGAGCTGTTTTTT.

The V and J genes are TRBV4-3 and TRBJ1-2, with 8 bases matching TRBD1. V was clipped by 4 bases and J by 5 bases; unmatched bases: 9. The germline gives CDR1 LGHNA, CDR2 YSLEER. There are 15 residues in the CDR3. DNA of the CDR3: TGCGCCAGCAGCCCGACCGGGACAGGTTTATATGGCTACACCTTC. This gives the protein CASSPTGTGLYGYTF.

V usage is TRBV7-8 and J usage is TRBJ2-7; D not resolved. Trimming took 3 bases from V and 2 from J, leaving 8 bases between them. The CDR3 totals 13 residues. Germline CDR1 reads SGHVS; CDR2 reads FQNEAQ. The CDR3 DNA sequence: TGTGCCAGCAGCTTGGGCAACGCCTACGAGCAGTACTTC. Translation: CASSLGNAYEQYF.

This clone has only one observation. This rearrangement joins TRBV7-9 to TRBJ2-1; 9 bases line up with TRBD2. The CDR3 length is 16 residues. Germline lookup yields CDR1 SEHNR and CDR2 FQNEAQ (reference sequence). Losses at the gene ends were 5 bases for V and 3 bases for J; bases not matched to a gene: 8. CDR3 in DNA: TGTGCCAGCAGCCTTCAGCTGACTAGCGGCTACAATGAGCAGTTCTTC. Translating it yields CASSLQLTSGYNEQFF.

V is TRBV5-4 and J is TRBJ1-6, with D possibly being TRBD1 (5 bases). From germline, CDR1 is SGHNT and CDR2 YYREEE (reference sequence). This CDR3 contains 15 residues. The germline V and J ends were trimmed by 0 bases and 9 bases, with 13 bases remaining between them. CDR3 nucleotides: TGTGCCAGCAGCTTGGCCGCGACAGACGTTTCACCCCTCCACTTT. Its protein product is CASSLAATDVSPLHF.

The V and J genes are TRBV9 and TRBJ2-3; D unresolved. The CDR3 is 15 amino acids. Germline values: CDR1 SGDLS, CDR2 YYNGEE. V was clipped by 0 bases and J by 0 bases, with 8 bases between them. The CDR3, as DNA: TGTGCCAGCAGCGTAGACATCGAAAGCACAGATACGCAGTATTTT. It translates to CASSVDIESTDTQYF.

The chain links TRBV20-1 to TRBJ2-1; 10 positions match TRBD2. The CDR3 sequence is 16 residues long. The germline V gene has CDR1 DFQATT and CDR2 SNEGSKA (reference sequence). After removal of 3 bases from V and 3 bases from J, the junction contained 8 bases not matched to a gene. The chain's CDR3 is CSASEREGPIYNEQFF. As DNA, the CDR3 is TGCAGTGCTAGTGAGCGGGAGGGTCCAATCTACAATGAGCAGTTCTTC.

This clone has only one observation. The chain couples TRBV2 to TRBJ2-2; 8 bases align to TRBD2. The V and J ends lost 2 bases and 0 bases, in that order; junction bases with no gene match: 5. In germline, CDR1 is SNHLY, CDR2 FYNNEI. This CDR3 contains 17 residues. CDR3 sequence (DNA): TGTGCCAGCAGTGAACCTCCGGGACTAGCGAACACCGGGGAGCTGTTTTTT. The encoded protein is CASSEPPGLANTGELFF.

The chain links TRBV11-2 to TRBJ2-1, with TRBD1 identical over 7 bases. The CDR3 totals 16 residues. CDR1 is SGHAT and CDR2 is FQNNGV in the germline V gene. The ends lost 3 bases at V and 9 bases at J; junction bases unmatched: 14. CDR3 sequence reads: CASSFAYRGERGEQFF. The CDR3 DNA reads TGTGCCAGCAGCTTCGCATACAGGGGAGAAAGGGGTGAGCAGTTCTTC.

The chain couples TRBV6-6 to TRBJ1-1, with D perhaps TRBD1 (6 bases). V dropped 6 bases and J dropped 6 bases, with 17 bases sitting between them. From germline, CDR1 is MNHNY and CDR2 SVGAGI (reference sequence). CDR3 length equals 14 residues. CDR3 sequence: CASRDRGRGAEAFF. The DNA of the CDR3 is TGTGCCAGCAGGGACAGAGGGAGGGGTGCTGAAGCTTTCTTT.

V and J are TRBV5-1 and TRBJ1-1; D is undetermined. V lost 6 bases and J 3 bases, leaving 15 bases between the germline ends. Germline V gives CDR1 SGHRS, CDR2 YFSETQ. This CDR3 has 14 amino acids. This CDR3 is CASKGTSTDTEAFF. In nucleotides, the CDR3 is TGCGCCAGCAAAGGCACCTCAACCGACACTGAAGCTTTCTTT.

The CDR3 loop is CASIERQQSSVLYF. CDR3 bases: TGTGCCAGCATAGAGAGACAGCAGTCATCGGTACTGTACTTC. The chain links TRBV2 to TRBJ2-7; possible D gene TRBD1, 5 bases. The CDR3 has 14 amino acids. CDR1 and CDR2 from the germline V gene are SNHLY and FYNNEI. The V end was cut by 7 bases, the J end by 12 bases, with 25 bases between.